The present T cell receptor beta chain was sequenced within a study of OX40 agonist ivuxolimab in advanced cancers. General study points: More expanded clones were seen, on average, in CD8+ T cells than in CD4+. In the expanded peripheral T cells, antigen specificity was never determined. Those patients achieving a partial response at 0.1-3.0 mg/kg showed among the lowest clonal expansion.

TCRdb's table, derived via immunoSEQ multiplex PCR, lists solely in-frame clones and lacks some. The sample lists roughly 72,000 clones, about 84% occurring once. On this clone itself: The antigen is unknown.

Per germline, CDR1 KGHSH and CDR2 LQKENI. The V gene end was trimmed by 3 bases and the J gene end by 2 bases; junction bases not matched to a gene: 10. The CDR3 is 18 amino acids. Autoimmune disease history or systemic immunosuppression was exclusionary. This clonotype originated in an adult with an advanced solid tumor such as melanoma, head and neck, liver or kidney cancer. The material sequenced was CD4+ or CD8+ T cells sorted from blood, taken in a trial of the OX40 agonist ivuxolimab. The chain has TRBV18 and TRBJ2-3, with 11 bases lining up with TRBD2. CDR3 sequence (DNA): TGTGCCAGCTCACCGGATAGCGGGAGGGCCGGCCCCACAGATACGCAGTATTTT. Encoded protein: CASSPDSGRAGPTDTQYF.